The 27 T cell receptor beta chains listed next were all sequenced from one sample in a study of OX40 agonist ivuxolimab in advanced cancers. Clones were read by immunoSEQ multiplex PCR, and TCRdb kept only the in-frame ones, dropping some. The sample contains tens of thousands of clones, roughly 90% of which appear only once. The sequencing used CD4+ or CD8+ T cells sorted from blood, collected in a trial of the OX40 agonist ivuxolimab. The receptors originated from an adult with an advanced solid tumor such as melanoma, head and neck, liver or kidney cancer.

About this clone itself: One junction end disagrees with the germline gene, perhaps due to a read error. This chain uses TRBV5-1 with TRBJ2-2; D uncertain. From germline, CDR1 is SGHRS and CDR2 YFSETQ. The CDR3 is made up of 12 amino acids. CDR3 sequence reads: CASSPYAGELFF. CDR3 nucleotides: TGTGCCAGCAGCCCCTACGCCGGGGAGCTGTTTTTT.

Here the CDR3 DNA reads TGTGCCAGCTCACCAGACAGGACTAATGAAAAACTGTTTTTT. It translates to CASSPDRTNEKLFF. V and J are TRBV18 and TRBJ1-4; possible D gene TRBD1, 6 bases. Looked up from germline, CDR1 is KGHSH and CDR2 is LQKENI. Trimming removed 2 bases at V and 2 bases at J, with 6 bases between. The CDR3 has 14 amino acids. Complete variable domain (other parts from reference TRBV18 and TRBJ1-4): NAGVMQNPRHLVRRRGQEARLRCSPMKGHSHVYWYRQLPEEGLKFMVYLQKENIIDESGMPKERFSAEFPKEGPSILRIQQVVRGDSAAYFCASSPDRTNEKLFFGSGTQLSVL.

This clone appeared a single time. In DNA form, the CDR3 reads TGTGCCAGCAGGCGACAGGGGGCGACAGATACGCAGTATTTT. Translated: CASRRQGATDTQYF. The chain links TRBV2 to TRBJ2-3; 10 bases align to TRBD1. This CDR3 is built from 14 residues. After removal of 6 bases from V and 3 bases from J, the junction contained 3 bases not matched to a gene. Germline V CDR1 and CDR2: SNHLY, FYNNEI.

The chain has TRBV2 and TRBJ1-2; D is possibly TRBD1 (5 bases). V was cut by 8 bases and J by 0 bases, with 16 bases left in between. CDR3 length: 15 amino acids. CDR1 and CDR2 from the germline V gene are SNHLY and FYNNEI. The CDR3 DNA is TGTGCCAGCCTCGCGGGGGGTCGGGCTAACTATGGCTACACCTTC. Translated: CASLAGGRANYGYTF.

The chain has TRBV29-1 and TRBJ2-3; D is uncertain. Trimming took off 0 bases at V and 9 bases at J, with 10 bases between the two ends. CDR1 SQVTM and CDR2 ANQGSEA come from the germline V gene. The CDR3 loop spans 12 amino acids. The CDR3 DNA reads TGCAGCGTTGAAGAGGTGGGTGCAACGCAGTATTTT. It yields the protein CSVEEVGATQYF.

This clone was counted only a few times. This rearrangement joins TRBV28 to TRBJ1-5; D unclear. The CDR3 sequence is 12 residues long. Deletions cut 2 bases from V and 4 bases from J, with 3 bases between. Germline V gives CDR1 MDHEN, CDR2 SYDVKM. CDR3 DNA sequence: TGTGCCAGCAGTTTACAAAATCAGCCCCAGCATTTT. Its protein is CASSLQNQPQHF.

This clone was counted once. The rearrangement uses TRBV6-5 and TRBJ1-5; 7 nucleotides align to TRBD1. Germline V gives CDR1 MNHEY, CDR2 SVGAGI. CDR3 length: 14 amino acids. V lost 6 bases and J lost 4; bases outside the gene matches: 6. CDR3 loop: CASSRGQLNQPQHF. The CDR3 nucleotides read TGTGCCAGCAGCCGGGGACAGCTTAATCAGCCCCAGCATTTT.

The chain uses TRBV9 and TRBJ2-7, with D perhaps being TRBD1 or TRBD2 (5 bases each). Germline-derived CDR1 and CDR2 are SGDLS and YYNGEE. The V end was cut by 4 bases, the J end by 6 bases, with 14 bases between. This CDR3 is 13 amino acids long. The CDR3 nucleotides are TGTGCCAGCAGCCCCCCAGTGGGGGTCGAGCAGTACTTC. It is translated as CASSPPVGVEQYF. Full variable domain (outside the CDR3, taken from reference TRBV9 and TRBJ2-7): DSGVTQTPKHLITATGQRVTLRCSPRSGDLSVYWYQQSLDQGLQFLIQYYNGEERAKGNILERFSAQQFPDLHSELNLSSLELGDSALYFCASSPPVGVEQYFGPGTRLTVT.

V and J are TRBV19 and TRBJ1-6, with unresolved D. Trimming pared 6 bases from V and 0 bases from J, leaving 15 bases between. CDR1 and CDR2 from the germline V gene are LNHDA and SQIVND (reference sequence). The CDR3 spans 17 residues. The CDR3 spells CASSRMVTFSYNSPLHF. DNA for the CDR3: TGTGCCAGTAGCCGAATGGTTACTTTCTCCTATAATTCACCCCTCCACTTT.

This clone appeared a single time. The gene calls are TRBV4-1 and TRBJ1-4; a possible D gene is TRBD1 (6 bases). Germline CDR1 reads MGHRA; CDR2 reads YSYEKL. Deletions cut 4 bases from V and 5 bases from J, with 14 bases between. There are 15 residues in the CDR3. Here the CDR3 DNA reads TGCGCCAGCAGCCTACTAGGGGGGTTAAATGAAAAACTGTTTTTT. It encodes CASSLLGGLNEKLFF.

This chain uses TRBV5-8 with TRBJ1-3; D unresolved. Germline CDR1 and CDR2: SGHTS and YDEGEE. This CDR3 spans 17 amino acids. V was clipped by 2 bases and J by 0 bases, with 15 bases between them. The CDR3 region has the DNA TGTGCCAGCAGCTTCCCCATCACGGGTATCTCTGGAAACACCATATATTTT. Protein product: CASSFPITGISGNTIYF.

The rearrangement joins TRBV5-1 to TRBJ1-4; D might be TRBD1 (6 bases). CDR1 is SGHRS and CDR2 is YFSETQ in the germline V gene. V lost 4 bases to trimming and J lost 6 bases, with 16 bases between them. The CDR3 runs to 15 residues. In DNA form, the CDR3 reads TGCGCCAGCAGCCAACAGAAGAGGGGGGATGAAAAACTGTTTTTT. It translates to CASSQQKRGDEKLFF.

This clone has only a few counts. The J gene is TRBJ1-1, the V gene TRBV20-1; D unresolved. The CDR3 spans 11 residues. From germline, CDR1 is DFQATT and CDR2 SNEGSKA (reference sequence). Trimming pared 3 bases from V and 8 bases from J, leaving 10 bases between. CDR3 loop: CSASLQMEAFF. CDR3 nucleotide sequence: TGCAGTGCTAGCCTACAAATGGAAGCTTTCTTT.

For this clone: A much larger clone differs by one base, so this may be a read error. The V gene is TRBV6-4, the J gene TRBJ1-2, with D perhaps TRBD1 (5 bases). The germline gives CDR1 MRHNA, CDR2 SNTAGT. The CDR3 sequence is 15 residues long. This CDR3 reads CTSSERIGGFYGYTF. The CDR3 bases are TGTACCAGCAGTGAACGGATCGGGGGGTTCTATGGCTACACCTTC.

This chain joins TRBV7-2 and TRBJ1-6, with unresolved D. V lost 3 bases and J lost 6, with 9 bases in between. The germline V gene encodes CDR1 SGHTA and CDR2 FQGNSA. The CDR3 extends over 14 amino acids. CDR3 protein: CASSFWMGNSPLHF. CDR3 coding DNA: TGTGCCAGCAGCTTTTGGATGGGTAATTCACCCCTCCACTTT.

The chain recombines TRBV9 with TRBJ1-5; D perhaps matches TRBD1 (6 bases). Trimming removed 0 bases at V and 3 bases at J, with 10 bases between. The CDR3 contains 15 residues. CDR1 is SGDLS, CDR2 YYNGEE, per germline. The chain's CDR3 is CASSVGTGYNQPQHF. CDR3 nucleotides: TGTGCCAGCAGCGTAGGTACAGGGTACAATCAGCCCCAGCATTTT.

The chain recombines TRBV6-5 with TRBJ2-1; D is uncertain. The ends were cut back, 4 bases at V and 0 bases at J, with 13 bases in the middle. The CDR3 length is 16 residues. In germline, CDR1 is MNHEY, CDR2 SVGAGI. The chain's CDR3 is CASSSRSSSSYNEQFF. DNA for the CDR3: TGTGCCAGCAGTTCACGGTCCAGCAGCTCCTACAATGAGCAGTTCTTC.

The chain has TRBV29-1 and TRBJ1-1, with TRBD1 as a possible D gene (5 bases). V lost 8 bases to trimming and J lost 2 bases, with 15 bases between them. Per germline, CDR1 SQVTM and CDR2 ANQGSEA. This CDR3 contains 13 residues. The CDR3 region is CSLSGHYNTEAFF. Here the CDR3 DNA reads TGCAGCTTATCCGGACATTACAACACTGAAGCTTTCTTT.

Only a few counts were recorded for this clone. This chain connects TRBV19 to TRBJ2-4; TRBD1 aligns across 9 bases. Germline V gene data show CDR1 as LNHDA and CDR2 as SQIVND (reference sequence). V lost 7 bases and J lost 0; bases outside the gene matches: 4. The CDR3 has 15 residues. The DNA of the CDR3 is TGTGCCAGTAAGGGACAGGGAACAGCCAAAAACATTCAGTACTTC. It is translated as CASKGQGTAKNIQYF.

V gene TRBV2 combines with J gene TRBJ1-3; 12 bases fit TRBD1. The CDR3 has 15 amino acids. Unmatched junction bases numbered 4, after V lost 6 bases and J lost 4 bases. Germline V gives CDR1 SNHLY, CDR2 FYNNEI. CDR3 DNA: TGTGCCAGCAGCAGGGACAGGGGGCCGGGAAACACCATATATTTT. This translates into CASSRDRGPGNTIYF.

This chain links TRBV5-5 with TRBJ2-3; 7 bases are a match to TRBD1. Per germline, CDR1 SGHKS and CDR2 YYEKEE (reference sequence). The CDR3 covers 15 residues. J lost 1 base, V lost 6 bases, and 8 bases had no gene match. The CDR3: CASNEGQARTDTQYF. The CDR3, as DNA: TGTGCCAGCAACGAAGGACAGGCTCGCACAGATACGCAGTATTTT.

The chain has TRBV4-3 and TRBJ2-7; 11 positions match TRBD2. Per germline, CDR1 LGHNA and CDR2 YSLEER. V shed 3 bases, J shed 0 bases, and the junction held 13 bases outside the gene matches. There are 19 residues in the CDR3. The CDR3 reads CASSHAVPSGRQSSYEQYF. The CDR3 coding sequence is TGCGCCAGCAGCCACGCGGTACCTAGCGGGAGGCAGAGCTCCTACGAGCAGTACTTC.

The rearrangement links TRBV5-6 to TRBJ2-7; no firm D call. The V end was cut by 2 bases, the J end by 3 bases, with 12 bases between. CDR1 SGHDT and CDR2 YYEEEE come from the germline V gene. The CDR3 covers 14 residues. In nucleotides, the CDR3 is TGTGCCAGCAGCTTCTCCCGGGCAAACTACGAGCAGTACTTC. Translated: CASSFSRANYEQYF.

The chain uses TRBV7-2 and TRBJ1-4; D gene uncertain. The CDR3 length is 13 residues. Germline V gene lookup returns CDR1 SGHTA and CDR2 FQGNSA. Trimming took off 0 bases at V and 6 bases at J, with 5 bases between the two ends. This CDR3 reads CASSLANYEKLFF. The CDR3 nucleotides read TGTGCCAGCAGCTTAGCGAACTATGAAAAACTGTTTTTT.

The J gene is TRBJ1-1, the V gene TRBV27; D might be TRBD1 (6 bases). CDR3 length: 14 residues. Germline V lookup: CDR1 MNHEY, CDR2 SMNVEV (reference sequence). V was cut by 6 bases and J by 2 bases, with 13 bases left in between. As DNA, the CDR3 is TGTGCCAGCAGCCCATGGACAGTAAACACTGAAGCTTTCTTT. Amino acids: CASSPWTVNTEAFF.

V is TRBV11-3 and J is TRBJ2-2; 7 bases match TRBD1. Germline lookup yields CDR1 SGHNT and CDR2 YENEEA. Losses at the gene ends were 4 bases for V and 7 bases for J; bases not matched to a gene: 3. There are 13 residues in the CDR3. DNA of the CDR3: TGTGCCAGCAGCTCAGGACAGGTCGGGGAGCTGTTTTTT. Amino acids: CASSSGQVGELFF.

V is TRBV27 and J is TRBJ1-2; a weak D match, TRBD1 (5 bases). CDR3 length: 17 amino acids. V shed 2 bases and J shed 8 bases, with 24 bases lying between them. Germline V gene sequence: CDR1 MNHEY, CDR2 SMNVEV (reference sequence). The CDR3 here is CASSLKGPTPPQGGYTF. The CDR3 DNA sequence: TGTGCCAGCAGTTTAAAGGGGCCTACCCCTCCTCAGGGAGGCTACACCTTC.